A single sample gave rise to the 13 T cell receptor beta chains below, sequenced in a study of T-cell reconstitution after alpha-beta-depleted transplantation in children. A TCRbeta library incorporating unique molecular identifiers was prepared. MiXCR, run by TCRdb on the PCR reads, gives a single entry per CDR3 protein. The profile shows about a million distinct CDR3 sequences, about 30% of them singletons. Sequences were derived from PBMCs, mostly from graft donor cells, sampled 360 days after TCRalphabeta/CD19-depleted stem cell transplant. The receptors derive from a boy younger than two who had a stem cell transplant for SCID, so the T cells may come from the graft donor.

The chain has TRBV4-1 and TRBJ1-2; possibly TRBD1 for D (6 bases). V lost 0 bases, J lost 4 bases, and 15 bases lay in between. The length of the CDR3 is 16 residues. Germline V gene data show CDR1 as MGHRA and CDR2 as YSYEKL. The chain's CDR3 is CASSQDRGHLSYGYTF. The DNA of the CDR3 is TGCGCCAGCAGCCAAGATAGGGGACACCTCAGCTATGGCTACACCTTC.

Only a few counts were recorded for this clonotype. The chain carries TRBV29-1 and TRBJ1-1; TRBD1 aligns across 7 bases. The trim removed 7 bases at V and 4 bases at J, leaving 9 bases unmatched. Germline V gene sequence: CDR1 SQVTM, CDR2 ANQGSEA. The CDR3 covers 13 residues. The CDR3: CSADRQGFTEAFF. CDR3 DNA sequence: TGCAGCGCAGATAGACAGGGTTTCACTGAAGCTTTCTTT.

There are a few counts of this clonotype. The chain joins TRBV6-5 to TRBJ2-5; 8 nucleotides line up with TRBD1. The CDR3 has 16 amino acids. Germline values: CDR1 MNHEY, CDR2 SVGAGI. The V gene end was trimmed by 2 bases and the J gene end by 0 bases; junction bases not matched to a gene: 5. CDR3 sequence (DNA): TGTGCCAGCAGTTACGCCTGGACAGGGAACCAAGAGACCCAGTACTTC. As protein: CASSYAWTGNQETQYF.

The CDR3 loop reads CSATTHREQPQHF. The CDR3 bases are TGCAGTGCTACCACTCACAGGGAACAGCCCCAGCATTTT. This rearrangement joins TRBV20-1 to TRBJ1-5; tentatively, D is TRBD1 (6 bases). The V gene lost 4 bases and the J gene lost 7 bases, with 14 bases spanning the gap. This CDR3 region has 13 residues. Germline values: CDR1 DFQATT, CDR2 SNEGSKA (reference sequence).

J is TRBJ2-1 and V is TRBV10-3, with D unresolved. Germline V gives CDR1 ENHRY, CDR2 SYGVKD. The V end was cut by 3 bases, the J end by 11 bases, with 20 bases between. CDR3 length: 15 amino acids. CDR3: CAISDARSAPGQQFF. The CDR3 region has the DNA TGTGCCATCAGTGACGCTCGTTCCGCGCCGGGTCAGCAGTTCTTC.

The chain employs TRBV5-1 and TRBJ1-1; D gene unclear. Germline V lookup: CDR1 SGHRS, CDR2 YFSETQ. Trimming took off 0 bases at V and 9 bases at J, with 12 bases between the two ends. The CDR3 is 13 amino acids. CDR3 sequence (DNA): TGCGCCAGCAGCTTGGAAAATTGGCAGCAAGCTTTCTTT. Translation: CASSLENWQQAFF.

The chain is built from TRBV6-1 and TRBJ2-7, with TRBD1 as a possible D gene (6 bases). CDR1 is MNHNS and CDR2 is SASEGT in the germline V gene. The V gene lost 6 bases and the J gene lost 5 bases, with 17 bases spanning the gap. The CDR3 contains 14 residues. This CDR3 is CASRIGQPRDEQYF. CDR3 bases: TGTGCCAGCAGGATCGGACAGCCCAGGGACGAGCAGTACTTC.

This clonotype was seen at least ten times. The genes are TRBV7-3 and TRBJ2-1, with 8 nucleotides matching TRBD2. Germline CDR1 and CDR2: SGHTA and FQGTGA. The CDR3 runs to 15 residues. V was pared by 2 bases and J by 2 bases, with 2 bases of the junction left unmatched. CDR3: CASSLRAGAYNEQFF. For the CDR3, the DNA is TGTGCCAGCAGCTTACGAGCGGGGGCCTACAATGAGCAGTTCTTC.

V and J are TRBV27 and TRBJ2-7, with D perhaps being TRBD1 or TRBD2 (7 bases each). Trimming cost V 2 bases and J 5 bases, with 13 bases left between them. The CDR3 contains 14 residues. Germline CDR1 and CDR2: MNHEY and SMNVEV (reference sequence). CDR3 DNA: TGTGCCAGCAGTTTAAAGACAGGGACTAACGAGCAGTACTTC. Protein: CASSLKTGTNEQYF.

The V gene is TRBV12-3 or TRBV12-4, the J gene TRBJ2-7; 10 positions agree with TRBD1. The V and J ends lost 5 bases and 3 bases, in that order; junction bases with no gene match: 7. The CDR3 extends over 15 amino acids. This chain's CDR3 is CASSPRTGGYYEQYF. DNA for the CDR3: TGTGCCAGCAGTCCACGGACAGGGGGGTACTACGAGCAGTACTTC.

This clonotype was detected only a few times. V is TRBV10-3 and J is TRBJ2-5, with D perhaps TRBD2 (6 bases). Germline V CDR1 and CDR2: ENHRY, SYGVKD. The CDR3 totals 17 residues. V was cut by 2 bases and J by 1 base, with 17 bases left in between. The CDR3 loop reads CAISEPAAGTSQETQYF. Here the CDR3 DNA reads TGTGCCATCAGTGAGCCAGCAGCGGGTACCTCCCAAGAGACCCAGTACTTC.

This clonotype was detected only a few times. The rearrangement uses TRBV3-1 and TRBJ2-1; possibly TRBD2 for D (6 bases). The CDR3 length is 14 residues. V dropped 0 bases and J dropped 11 bases, with 14 bases sitting between them. Germline V gene data show CDR1 as LGHDT and CDR2 as YNNKEL (reference sequence). The CDR3 DNA is TGTGCCAGCAGCCAAGAGCGGCGGGGACTGAAGCAGTTCTTC. Protein product: CASSQERRGLKQFF.

The V call is TRBV29-1, the J call TRBJ2-5; no definite D call. CDR3 length: 12 residues. Germline CDR1 is SQVTM and CDR2 is ANQGSEA. V was clipped by 3 bases and J by 2 bases, with 7 bases between them. The CDR3 here is CSVDVYQETQYF. CDR3 nucleotides: TGCAGCGTTGACGTTTATCAAGAGACCCAGTACTTC. Filled out from reference TRBV29-1 and TRBJ2-5, the complete variable domain reads SAVISQKPSRDICQRGTSLTIQCQVDSQVTMMFWYRQQPGQSLTLIATANQGSEATYESGFVIDKFPISRPNLTFSTLTVSNMSPEDSSIYLCSVDVYQETQYFGPGTRLLVL.